This passage covers 24 T cell receptor beta chains from one sample sequenced in a study of T cell responses to AZD1222 COVID-19 vaccine. TCRdb's copy holds only in-frame clones and misses some; the assay was immunoSEQ multiplex PCR. This sample has 90,000 to 150,000 clones, with around 90% found just once. The material was peripheral blood, obtained 28 days after the second AZD1222 dose. These receptors were obtained from an adult who received the AZD1222 COVID-19 vaccine.

The chain couples TRBV11-2 to TRBJ1-5; 9 bases fit TRBD1. The ends lost 5 bases at V and 4 bases at J; junction bases unmatched: 3. Germline CDR1 is SGHAT and CDR2 is FQNNGV. The CDR3 consists of 14 residues. The CDR3 bases are TGTGCCAGCAGCGCCGACAGGGGGAATCAGCCCCAGCATTTT. Encoded protein: CASSADRGNQPQHF.

The chain uses TRBV11-2 and TRBJ1-2; the match to TRBD1 covers 8 bases. CDR1 and CDR2 (germline): SGHAT, FQNNGV. The CDR3 sequence is 15 residues long. The V segment lost 7 bases and the J segment 4 bases; nucleotides outside the gene matches: 11. CDR3 sequence reads: CASKPGTGPSYGYTF. The CDR3 DNA follows: TGTGCCAGCAAACCCGGGACAGGACCGTCCTATGGCTACACCTTC.

The J gene is TRBJ1-1, the V gene TRBV29-1; D is uncertain. Between the trimmed V and J ends, which lost 4 bases and 0 bases, there was a span of 9 bases. CDR1 is SQVTM, CDR2 ANQGSEA, per germline. The CDR3 totals 13 residues. CDR3 in amino acids: CSVVYQLNTEAFF. The DNA for the CDR3 is TGCAGCGTTGTTTATCAGCTGAACACTGAAGCTTTCTTT.

The chain combines TRBV6-5 with TRBJ1-2, with 7 bases identical to TRBD1. The junction had 7 bases not matched to a gene; V was cut back by 0 bases and J by 3 bases. Germline CDR1 is MNHEY and CDR2 is SVGAGI. This CDR3 has 16 residues. CDR3 DNA: TGTGCCAGCAGTTACTCGACAGGGAGTTACGACTATGGCTACACCTTC. Translating gives CASSYSTGSYDYGYTF.

The rearrangement links TRBV3-1 (or the pseudogene TRBV3-2) to TRBJ1-2; no firm D call. The CDR3 covers 13 residues. CDR1 and CDR2 from the germline V gene are LGHDT and YNNKEL (reference sequence). The V end was cut by 1 base, the J end by 5 bases, with 8 bases between. DNA of the CDR3: TGTGCCAGCAGCCAAGTCGAAGGGTATGGCTACACCTTC. It encodes CASSQVEGYGYTF.

The chain has TRBV28 and TRBJ2-5; 7 bases align to TRBD2. CDR1 is MDHEN, CDR2 SYDVKM, per germline. The V gene end was trimmed by 10 bases and the J gene end by 7 bases; junction bases not matched to a gene: 15. This CDR3 spans 14 amino acids. CDR3 DNA sequence: TGTGCCAATTATTCCGGGACTATCTTACGGACCCAGTACTTC. It encodes CANYSGTILRTQYF.

The chain couples TRBV18 to TRBJ2-7; D is ambiguous. The V end lost 2 bases, the J end lost 3 bases, and 5 bases lay between the germline ends. CDR3 length: 12 amino acids. From germline, CDR1 is KGHSH and CDR2 LQKENI. The CDR3, as DNA: TGTGCCAGCTCACCAGGGTTCTACGAGCAGTACTTC. This translates into CASSPGFYEQYF.

This chain uses TRBV7-9 with TRBJ2-2; D remains ambiguous. The CDR3 consists of 14 residues. CDR1 SEHNR and CDR2 FQNEAQ come from the germline V gene (reference sequence). Deletions cut 3 bases from V and 6 bases from J, with 11 bases between. The CDR3 DNA is TGTGCCAGCAGCTTCGAATCTAGGGCCGGGGAGCTGTTTTTT. Translated, it gives CASSFESRAGELFF.

The genes are TRBV19 and TRBJ2-5; TRBD2 is a possible D gene (6 bases). V shed 5 bases and J shed 3 bases, with 16 bases lying between them. CDR3 length equals 15 residues. Germline assignment: CDR1 LNHDA and CDR2 SQIVND (reference sequence). The CDR3 is CASSEIRGFKETQYF. The CDR3 DNA reads TGTGCCAGTAGTGAGATTCGGGGGTTCAAAGAGACCCAGTACTTC.

The chain links TRBV27 to TRBJ2-1; D gene ambiguous. The germline V and J ends were trimmed by 1 base and 4 bases, with 8 bases remaining between them. From germline, CDR1 is MNHEY and CDR2 SMNVEV (reference sequence). CDR3 length: 14 residues. CDR3 loop: CASSLYATYNEQFF. The CDR3 nucleotides read TGTGCCAGCAGTTTATATGCGACTTACAATGAGCAGTTCTTC.

The V and J genes are TRBV14 and TRBJ1-1, with D unclear. From germline, CDR1 is SGHDN and CDR2 FVKESK. The CDR3 is made up of 12 amino acids. V lost 4 bases, J lost 3 bases, and 6 bases lay in between. CDR3 in DNA: TGTGCCAGCAGCCCCCAGTACACTGAAGCTTTCTTT. It yields the protein CASSPQYTEAFF.

This chain connects TRBV5-1 to TRBJ1-4; D ambiguous. The CDR3 totals 13 residues. V was pared by 0 bases and J by 4 bases, with 4 bases between. In germline, CDR1 is SGHRS, CDR2 YFSETQ. Written as DNA, the CDR3 is TGCGCCAGCAGCTTGGACAGTAATGAAAAACTGTTTTTT. This sequence encodes CASSLDSNEKLFF.

V and J are TRBV7-8 and TRBJ1-5, with D hard to call. CDR1 is SGHVS, CDR2 FQNEAQ, per germline. CDR3 length equals 14 residues. Trimming removed 5 bases from V and 2 bases from J, with 10 bases in between. As DNA, the CDR3 is TGTGCCAGCAGCCCGGTAGCCCGCAATCAGCCCCAGCATTTT. Translation gives CASSPVARNQPQHF.

The gene calls are TRBV5-4 and TRBJ2-2, with D perhaps being TRBD1 or TRBD2 (5 bases each). This CDR3 has 16 amino acids. Germline assignment: CDR1 SGHNT and CDR2 YYREEE (reference sequence). V was cut by 2 bases and J by 3 bases, with 14 bases left in between. CDR3 coding DNA: TGTGCCAGCAGCTTAGTGTCCCGGGGACACACCGGGGAGCTGTTTTTT. Translated, it gives CASSLVSRGHTGELFF.

The chain employs TRBV24-1 and TRBJ1-2; D uncertain. This CDR3 spans 12 amino acids. CDR1 and CDR2 from the germline V gene are KGHDR and SFDVKD. The germline V and J ends were trimmed by 3 bases and 7 bases, with 8 bases remaining between them. CDR3 residues: CATSDITGGYTF. CDR3 nucleotide sequence: TGTGCCACCAGTGATATCACGGGTGGCTACACCTTC.

V usage is TRBV6-5 and J usage is TRBJ1-1; D is perhaps TRBD1 (5 bases). With 5 bases removed from V and 10 bases from J, the gap between germline ends came to 20 bases. The CDR3 contains 14 residues. From germline, CDR1 is MNHEY and CDR2 SVGAGI. The CDR3 nucleotides are TGTGCCAGCAGTCCCCCCGCAGACCCTAGGGGAGCTTTCTTT. Translated, it gives CASSPPADPRGAFF.

This chain joins TRBV2 and TRBJ2-3; TRBD2 matches at 8 bases. The J segment lost 5 bases and the V segment lost 6 bases, leaving 10 bases of the junction unmatched. Germline V CDR1 and CDR2: SNHLY, FYNNEI. The CDR3 loop spans 15 amino acids. CDR3 in DNA: TGTGCCAGCAGGGGACTAGTGGTTTCGGGAGATACGCAGTATTTT. Translation gives CASRGLVVSGDTQYF.

Notes on this clone: This same CDR3 is encoded by further DNA sequences in the sample. The gene calls are TRBV7-3 and TRBJ1-6; unclear D gene. CDR1 SGHTA and CDR2 FQGTGA come from the germline V gene. The CDR3 consists of 14 residues. V was cut by 2 bases and J by 3 bases, with 5 bases left in between. The CDR3 DNA follows: TGTGCCAGCAGCTTAGGTAGCTATAATTCACCCCTCCACTTT. Its protein is CASSLGSYNSPLHF.

This chain joins TRBV19 and TRBJ1-4, with 8 bases aligning to TRBD1. V lost 9 bases to trimming and J lost 5 bases; unmatched junction nucleotides: 14. The CDR3 covers 16 residues. CDR1 is LNHDA and CDR2 is SQIVND in the germline V gene (reference sequence). The CDR3 DNA sequence: TGTGCCAGCGCCCGAGGACAGGGAAGAGCAAATGAAAAACTGTTTTTT. It specifies CASARGQGRANEKLFF.

This sequence joins TRBV11-2 and TRBJ2-5; tentatively, D is TRBD2 (5 bases). Germline V gives CDR1 SGHAT, CDR2 FQNNGV. This CDR3 is built from 12 residues. V shed 2 bases and J shed 7 bases, with 8 bases lying between them. The CDR3 loop is CASSLSAVTQYF. DNA of the CDR3: TGTGCCAGCAGCTTATCAGCGGTGACCCAGTACTTC.

The J gene is TRBJ1-1, the V gene TRBV20-1; D is unclear. V was trimmed by 5 bases and J by 4 bases, leaving 8 bases between them. Germline V lookup: CDR1 DFQATT, CDR2 SNEGSKA (reference sequence). This CDR3 has 11 residues. CDR3 sequence reads: CSAPASTEAFF. The CDR3 bases are TGCAGTGCTCCAGCGAGCACTGAAGCTTTCTTT.

This chain uses TRBV5-4 with TRBJ1-6, with D tentatively TRBD1 (5 bases). V lost 2 bases, J lost 7 bases, and 16 bases lay in between. The germline V gene encodes CDR1 SGHNT and CDR2 YYREEE (reference sequence). This CDR3 comprises 16 residues. As DNA, the CDR3 is TGTGCCAGCAGCTTTACCCCGGGACGGAGAAATTCACCCCTCCACTTT. This encodes CASSFTPGRRNSPLHF.

V and J are TRBV19 and TRBJ1-5; TRBD1 matches at 9 bases. The CDR3 has 13 amino acids. Trimming took 4 bases from V and 5 from J; bases not matched to a gene: 0. Germline V gene data show CDR1 as LNHDA and CDR2 as SQIVND (reference sequence). The CDR3 DNA reads TGTGCCAGTAGTAGGGACAGGGATCAGCCCCAGCATTTT. Its translation is CASSRDRDQPQHF.

The chain carries TRBV5-6 and TRBJ1-6; 8 bases are a match to TRBD1. Per the germline V gene, CDR1 is SGHDT and CDR2 is YYEEEE. There are 14 residues in the CDR3. V shed 3 bases, J shed 7 bases, and the junction held 3 bases outside the gene matches. The CDR3, as DNA: TGTGCCAGCAGCTCCCGGGACAGGAATTCACCCCTCCACTTT. It yields the protein CASSSRDRNSPLHF. Using reference TRBV5-6 and TRBJ1-6 for the parts outside the CDR3, the full variable domain is DAGVTQSPTHLIKTRGQQVTLRCSPKSGHDTVSWYQQALGQGPQFIFQYYEEEERQRGNFPDRFSGHQFPNYSSELNVNALLLGDSALYLCASSSRDRNSPLHFGNGTRLTVT.